This T cell receptor (beta chain) is from a study of blood T cell repertoires in COVID-19. Study information: Acute and convalescent COVID-19 samples came from the United States, Italy and Spain. PBMCs, B-cell-depleted T cells, or T cells provided the cDNA or gDNA that made up the material.

Authors' data handling: Amplifying reference gene primers gave estimates of nucleated cell counts. TCRdb's copy holds only in-frame clones and misses some; the assay was immunoSEQ multiplex PCR. The DNA gave D and trimming, while V, J and clone size come from that table. This sample has 190,000 or so clones, with about 90% found just once. Sequenced material: peripheral blood. The sequence was collected from a woman between 65 and 79 years old with acute or convalescent COVID-19.

Here the CDR3 reads CASSLEPGTGELFF. CDR3 bases: TGTGCCAGCAGCTTAGAGCCAGGAACCGGGGAGCTGTTTTTT. The chain employs TRBV7-2 and TRBJ2-2, with D hard to call. Deletions cut 1 base from V and 5 bases from J, with 8 bases between. The CDR3 totals 14 residues. The germline V gene has CDR1 SGHTA and CDR2 FQGNSA.